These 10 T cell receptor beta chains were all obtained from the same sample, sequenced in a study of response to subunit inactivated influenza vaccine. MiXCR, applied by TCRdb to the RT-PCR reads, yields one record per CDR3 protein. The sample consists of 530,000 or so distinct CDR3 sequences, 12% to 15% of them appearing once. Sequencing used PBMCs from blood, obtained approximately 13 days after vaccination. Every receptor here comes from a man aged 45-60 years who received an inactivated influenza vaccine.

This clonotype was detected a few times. This chain's CDR3 is CASSQAAGERRDTQYF. The DNA for the CDR3 is TGTGCCAGCAGCCAAGCAGCGGGAGAGCGCCGCGATACGCAGTATTTT. The chain carries TRBV3-1 and TRBJ2-3; the match to TRBD2 covers 8 bases. Germline V gives CDR1 LGHDT, CDR2 YNNKEL (reference sequence). This CDR3 region has 16 residues. Losses at the gene ends were 1 base for V and 6 bases for J; bases not matched to a gene: 9.

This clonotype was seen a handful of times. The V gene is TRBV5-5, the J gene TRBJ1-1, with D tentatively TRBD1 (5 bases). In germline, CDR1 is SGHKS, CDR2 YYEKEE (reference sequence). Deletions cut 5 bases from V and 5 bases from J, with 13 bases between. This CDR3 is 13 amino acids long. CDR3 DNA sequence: TGTGCCAGCAGGAGACAGCAATATACTGAAGCTTTCTTT. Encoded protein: CASRRQQYTEAFF. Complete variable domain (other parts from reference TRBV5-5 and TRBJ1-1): DAGVTQSPTHLIKTRGQQVTLRCSPISGHKSVSWYQQVLGQGPQFIFQYYEKEERGRGNFPDRFSARQFPNYSSELNVNALLLGDSALYLCASRRQQYTEAFFGQGTRLTVV.

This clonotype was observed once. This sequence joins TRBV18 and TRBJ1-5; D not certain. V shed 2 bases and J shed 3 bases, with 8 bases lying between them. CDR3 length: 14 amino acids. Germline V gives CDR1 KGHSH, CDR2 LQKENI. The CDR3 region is CASSPDRANQPQHF. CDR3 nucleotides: TGTGCCAGCTCACCAGATAGGGCCAATCAGCCCCAGCATTTT.

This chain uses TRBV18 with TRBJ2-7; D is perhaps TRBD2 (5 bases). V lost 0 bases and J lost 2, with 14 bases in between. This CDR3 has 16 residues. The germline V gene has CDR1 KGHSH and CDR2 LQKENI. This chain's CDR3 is CASSPPTSRGAYEQYF. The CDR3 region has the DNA TGTGCCAGCTCACCACCTACTAGTCGGGGTGCCTACGAGCAGTACTTC. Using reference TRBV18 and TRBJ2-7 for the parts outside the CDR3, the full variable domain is NAGVMQNPRHLVRRRGQEARLRCSPMKGHSHVYWYRQLPEEGLKFMVYLQKENIIDESGMPKERFSAEFPKEGPSILRIQQVVRGDSAAYFCASSPPTSRGAYEQYFGPGTRLTVT.

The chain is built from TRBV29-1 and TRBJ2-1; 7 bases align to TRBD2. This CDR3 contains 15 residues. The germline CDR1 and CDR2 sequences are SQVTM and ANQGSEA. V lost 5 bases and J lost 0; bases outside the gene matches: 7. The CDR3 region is CSVLQRDSSYNEQFF. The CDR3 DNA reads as TGCAGCGTTTTACAGCGGGATAGCTCCTACAATGAGCAGTTCTTC.

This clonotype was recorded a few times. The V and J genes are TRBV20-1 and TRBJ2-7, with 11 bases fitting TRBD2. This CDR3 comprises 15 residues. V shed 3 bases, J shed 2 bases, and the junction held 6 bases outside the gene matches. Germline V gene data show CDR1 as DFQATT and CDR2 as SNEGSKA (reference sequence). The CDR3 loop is CSARGLAEITYEQYF. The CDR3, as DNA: TGCAGTGCTAGGGGACTAGCGGAAATCACCTACGAGCAGTACTTC.

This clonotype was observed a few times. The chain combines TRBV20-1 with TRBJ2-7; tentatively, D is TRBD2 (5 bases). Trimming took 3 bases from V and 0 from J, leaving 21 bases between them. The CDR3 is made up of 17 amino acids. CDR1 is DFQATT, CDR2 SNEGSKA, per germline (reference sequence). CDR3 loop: CSASWGARVASSYEQYF. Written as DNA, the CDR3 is TGCAGTGCTAGTTGGGGAGCCCGGGTAGCGAGCTCCTACGAGCAGTACTTC.

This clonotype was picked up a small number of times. CDR3 protein: CSARSPNTGELFF. The CDR3 DNA reads TGCAGTGCTAGAAGCCCCAACACCGGGGAGCTGTTTTTT. The rearrangement uses TRBV20-1 and TRBJ2-2; D is uncertain. In germline, CDR1 is DFQATT, CDR2 SNEGSKA (reference sequence). With 2 bases removed from V and 2 bases from J, the gap between germline ends came to 6 bases. The CDR3 runs 13 residues.

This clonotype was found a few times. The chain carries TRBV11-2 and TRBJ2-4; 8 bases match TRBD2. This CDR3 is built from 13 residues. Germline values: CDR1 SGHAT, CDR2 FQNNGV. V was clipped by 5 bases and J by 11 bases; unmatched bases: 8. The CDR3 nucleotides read TGTGCCAGCAGCCCTGGGACTAGGAATGTTCAGTACTTC. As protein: CASSPGTRNVQYF.

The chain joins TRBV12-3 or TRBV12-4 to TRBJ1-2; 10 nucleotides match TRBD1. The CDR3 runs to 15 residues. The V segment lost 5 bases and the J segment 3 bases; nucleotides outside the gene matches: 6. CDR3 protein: CASSRPGTGDYGYTF. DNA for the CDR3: TGTGCCAGCAGTCGTCCCGGGACAGGGGACTATGGCTACACCTTC.